Described below is a single T cell receptor (beta chain) sequence and its context. Its antigen is unidentified. Use of 60 Vbeta and 13 Jbeta primers characterized the PCR. TCRdb's copy holds only in-frame clones and misses some; the assay was immunoSEQ multiplex PCR. Of 200,000 or so clones in the sample, more than 75% were seen once. This sample stems from a study of cytomegalovirus exposure and HLA in healthy donors. Study-wide results and caveats: Both high specificity and high sensitivity reportedly marked the classifier's diagnosis of cytomegalovirus status. It was likely that a cluster of highly shared sequence variants was a sequencing artifact. Fewer N-insertions than the roughly 670-donor mean were reportedly shown by an Asian-associated ancestry cluster in a later analysis.

The V end was cut by 0 bases, the J end by 1 base, with 12 bases between. Germline V gives CDR1 LGHNA, CDR2 YSLEER. The CDR3 spans 16 residues. The sample comprised PBMCs. The TCR originated in a woman in her forties or fifties in good health and CMV-seropositive. The chain joins TRBV4-3 to TRBJ1-1; D perhaps matches TRBD1 (6 bases). Here the CDR3 DNA reads TGCGCCAGCAGCCAAGACATCGACAGGCCGAACACTGAAGCTTTCTTT. Amino acids: CASSQDIDRPNTEAFF.